A selection of T cell receptor beta chains follows, all from one sample in a study of radiotherapy plus CTLA-4 blockade in lung cancer. The assay was immunoSEQ multiplex PCR, and TCRdb's table has in-frame clones only and misses some. The repertoire consists of about 98,000 clones, with 82% occurring once and the leading ten covering nearly 3.5%. The sequenced sample was peripheral blood, obtained from a patient treated with radiotherapy plus ipilimumab. The receptors here all came from a human donor with non-small cell lung cancer who had a partial response to radiotherapy plus ipilimumab. The CDR3 runs from the conserved cysteine through the conserved F or W. The order of the fields is clone size, V gene, D gene, J gene, CDR3 DNA, CDR3 protein. A D gene is named only where the DNA matches it firmly. Expanded clones are given a class, and other clones once, few, many or no size at all.

abundance: NA
v_gene: TRBV25-1
d_gene: TRBD1
j_gene: TRBJ2-6
CDR3nt: TGTGCCAGCAGTGACCACGGACAGGGGCCTGGGGCCAACGTCCTGACTTTC
CDR3aa: CASSDHGQGPGANVLTF

abundance: NA
v_gene: TRBV19
d_gene: TRBD2
j_gene: TRBJ2-7
CDR3nt: TGTGCCAGTAGTATTAAGGGACTAGCGGCCGAGCAGTACTTC
CDR3aa: CASSIKGLAAEQYF

abundance: NA
v_gene: TRBV2
d_gene: TRBD2
j_gene: TRBJ2-3
CDR3nt: TGTGCCAGCAAAACCGAAGCGGGGTTTGGGGGATGGAGCACAGATACGCAGTATTTT
CDR3aa: CASKTEAGFGGWSTDTQYF

abundance: NA
v_gene: TRBV27
d_gene: TRBD1
j_gene: TRBJ2-1
CDR3nt: TGTGCCAGCAGTGACAGGGTTTCCTACAATGAGCAGTTCTTC
CDR3aa: CASSDRVSYNEQFF

abundance: NA
v_gene: TRBV2
d_gene: NA
j_gene: TRBJ1-4
CDR3nt: TGTGCCAGCAGTGAATCGGGGGTTAGGGGAGAAAAACTGTTTTTT
CDR3aa: CASSESGVRGEKLFF

abundance: NA
v_gene: TRBV5-6
d_gene: TRBD1
j_gene: TRBJ2-5
CDR3nt: TGTGCCAGCAGCTTGATCCGGGACAGGGGAAGAGAGACCCAGTACTTC
CDR3aa: CASSLIRDRGRETQYF

abundance: few
v_gene: TRBV27
d_gene: NA
j_gene: TRBJ2-7
CDR3nt: TGTGCCAGCAGTGGGGCCCCAGGGCGTCAGTACTTC
CDR3aa: CASSGAPGRQYF

abundance: NA
v_gene: TRBV5-1
d_gene: TRBD1
j_gene: TRBJ1-3
CDR3nt: TGCGCCAGCAGCCCCAATGGACAGGGATTGAACACCATATATTTT
CDR3aa: CASSPNGQGLNTIYF

abundance: NA
v_gene: TRBV4-2
d_gene: TRBD2
j_gene: TRBJ2-7
CDR3nt: TGTGCCAGCAGCCAAGACTTAACTAGCGGTCCCTACGAGCAGTACTTC
CDR3aa: CASSQDLTSGPYEQYF

abundance: NA
v_gene: TRBV6-5
d_gene: NA
j_gene: TRBJ2-7
CDR3nt: TGTGCCAGCAGTTACAGGGGATACGAGCAGTACTTC
CDR3aa: CASSYRGYEQYF

abundance: NA
v_gene: TRBV28
d_gene: NA
j_gene: TRBJ1-2
CDR3nt: TGTGCCAGCAGTTTATCAGGGGCGGGCTATGGCTACACCTTC
CDR3aa: CASSLSGAGYGYTF

abundance: NA
v_gene: TRBV5-8
d_gene: NA
j_gene: TRBJ2-1
CDR3nt: TGTGCCAGCAGCTCTGCTGGGCGCTCCTACAATGAGCAGTTCTTC
CDR3aa: CASSSAGRSYNEQFF